This T cell receptor beta chain was sequenced during a study of shared clonotypes between healthy human individuals. As for the study in general: CD8 memory received one plate per donor, CD8 naive two, CD4 memory three and CD4 naive three. Findings and caveats of the study: When compared with the clonotypes that were shared by all four sorted-subset donors, the non-shared clonotypes turned out to have lower generation probabilities.

Terminally differentiated effector memory CD45RA+ cells were left out of the naive CD8 fraction, which was CD45RO-negative and positively selected for CCR7. Points on this clone: Its antigen is not identified.

Germline V gene lookup returns CDR1 SGHRS and CDR2 YFSETQ. V was shortened by 0 bases and J by 4 bases, with 19 bases between the two germline ends. This CDR3 has 17 amino acids. It was at deep level that the assay was run. The table came from immunoSEQ multiplex PCR; TCRdb's copy has only in-frame clones and leaves some out. The sample holds about 2.1 million clones, 80% to 95% seen once. The rearrangement links TRBV5-1 to TRBJ2-5; no definite D call. The specimen sequenced was naive CD8+ T cells from PBMCs. This receptor was identified in a man in his late teens or twenties in good health. Some clones in this sample may be carry-over from other donors' samples. CDR3 DNA: TGCGCCAGCAGCTTGGGGCTCGCCAGCGTTGAAGGAGAGACCCAGTACTTC. Residues: CASSLGLASVEGETQYF.